This T cell receptor (beta chain) came from a study of cytomegalovirus exposure and HLA in healthy donors. In germline, CDR1 is MNHNS, CDR2 SASEGT. The CDR3 contains 15 residues. Trimming removed 8 bases from V and 5 bases from J; junction bases left unmatched: 12. The table came from immunoSEQ multiplex PCR; TCRdb's copy has only in-frame clones and leaves some out. The table lists 300,000 to 350,000 clones, approximately 85% of them singletons, with around 0.88% in the top ten. This clone was observed once. The rearrangement joins TRBV6-1 to TRBJ2-5, with 9 bases aligning to TRBD2. The TCR was taken from a man aged 30 to 39 in good health and CMV-seronegative. The specimen was PBMCs. The CDR3 loop reads CASPSRRGGRETQYF. The CDR3 nucleotides are TGTGCCAGCCCTTCCAGGCGGGGGGGCAGGGAGACCCAGTACTTC.